This is a list of T cell receptor beta chains from one sample in a study of Ad26.COV2.S vaccination and SARS-CoV-2 variants. Clones were read by immunoSEQ multiplex PCR, and TCRdb kept only the in-frame ones, dropping some. The sample has under 250,000 clones, approximately 88% seen once; the top ten hold roughly 3%. This specimen consisted of peripheral blood, obtained in a trial of Ad26.COV2.S vaccine versus placebo. Every receptor here comes from a person between 18 and 59 years old who received the Ad26.COV2.S COVID-19 vaccine or a placebo. Both conserved end residues are part of each CDR3. The order of the fields is J gene, V gene, D gene, clone size, CDR3 DNA, CDR3 protein. D genes are given only for firm matches. The size field is filled for only some rows; it gives once, few, many or a size class.

j_call: TRBJ2-7; v_call: TRBV6-1; d_call: TRBD1; clone_size: once; cdr3_nt: TGTGCCAGCAGTGCAGGGCAGAACCGGGACAGGAGCTACTACGAGCAGTACTTC; cdr3_aa: CASSAGQNRDRSYYEQYF
j_call: TRBJ2-2; v_call: TRBV11-2; d_call: NA; clone_size: once; cdr3_nt: TGTGCCAGCAGCTACCCAGGGCCCGGGGAGCTGTTTTTT; cdr3_aa: CASSYPGPGELFF
j_call: TRBJ2-1; v_call: TRBV27; d_call: TRBD1; clone_size: NA; cdr3_nt: TGTGCCAGCAGTTCAGGGGGCCCCTCCTACAATGAGCAGTTCTTC; cdr3_aa: CASSSGGPSYNEQFF
j_call: TRBJ2-7; v_call: TRBV4-3; d_call: TRBD1; clone_size: NA; cdr3_nt: TGCGCCAGCAGCCAAGGGGACAGGGCACGCGAGCAGTACTTC; cdr3_aa: CASSQGDRAREQYF
j_call: TRBJ2-3; v_call: TRBV24-1; d_call: NA; clone_size: NA; cdr3_nt: TGTGCCACCAGTGATTCAAGACAGGCCAAACGGAGCACAGATACGCAGTATTTT; cdr3_aa: CATSDSRQAKRSTDTQYF
j_call: TRBJ2-3; v_call: TRBV6-4; d_call: TRBD1; clone_size: NA; cdr3_nt: TGTGCCAGCAGTGACTCTCAGGGGGCGACAGATACGCAGTATTTT; cdr3_aa: CASSDSQGATDTQYF
j_call: TRBJ2-3; v_call: TRBV7-9; d_call: TRBD2; clone_size: NA; cdr3_nt: TGTGCCAGCAGCTTAGGCGGACTAGCGGGAAGCACAGATACGCAGTATTTT; cdr3_aa: CASSLGGLAGSTDTQYF
j_call: TRBJ2-1; v_call: TRBV6-4; d_call: NA; clone_size: NA; cdr3_nt: TGTGCCAGCAGCCCTAAAGCCGACAGGGCTCGTAGGGGGGGCAATGAGCAGTTCTTC; cdr3_aa: CASSPKADRARRGGNEQFF
j_call: TRBJ2-7; v_call: TRBV7-2; d_call: NA; clone_size: once; cdr3_nt: TGTGCCAGCAGCTTGGGGCAGGGTGCCTACGAGCAGTACTTC; cdr3_aa: CASSLGQGAYEQYF
j_call: TRBJ1-2; v_call: TRBV7-9; d_call: NA; clone_size: NA; cdr3_nt: TGTGCCAGCAGCTTGGGCAGAGACTATGGCTACACCTTC; cdr3_aa: CASSLGRDYGYTF
j_call: TRBJ2-1; v_call: TRBV30; d_call: NA; clone_size: NA; cdr3_nt: TGTGCCTGGAGTGCTCAGGCGTTCTCCTACAATGAGCAGTTCTTC; cdr3_aa: CAWSAQAFSYNEQFF
j_call: TRBJ2-2; v_call: TRBV5-4; d_call: NA; clone_size: NA; cdr3_nt: TGTGCCAGCAGGGAGCAGGATTACACCGGGGAGCTGTTTTTT; cdr3_aa: CASREQDYTGELFF
j_call: TRBJ2-3; v_call: TRBV9; d_call: TRBD2; clone_size: NA; cdr3_nt: TGTGCCAGCAGCGTAGGCCTCCAGCGGGGGGCAGATACGCAGTATTTT; cdr3_aa: CASSVGLQRGADTQYF